Detailed here is one TCR beta chain. The target antigen is unknown. The data are from a study of T cells in localized non-small cell lung cancer. Points from the study as a whole: Tumor trailed uninvolved adjacent lung in T cell clonality, which peaked there. Across samples, adjacent lung featured a median roughly 50 of the top 100 tumor clones. A higher density of T cells in blood coincided with extended overall survival. Owing to sequencing of a solitary tumor region, heterogeneity cannot be discounted.

Sequenced by immunoSEQ multiplex PCR; TCRdb stores in-frame clones only, minus some. This repertoire shows about 26,000 clones, around 85% found once; its top ten account for 8.5% to 10%. This CDR3 is built from 14 residues. Trimming took 3 bases from V and 0 from J, leaving 8 bases between them. Germline CDR1 is LGHNA and CDR2 is YNFKEQ. The V gene is TRBV4-2, the J gene TRBJ1-2, with D unclear. Sequences were derived from peripheral blood, sampled before any cancer treatment. The TCR comes from a man aged 40 to 75 with stage III squamous cell lung carcinoma. Here the CDR3 reads CASSHSETNYGYTF. The DNA of the CDR3 is TGTGCCAGCAGCCATAGTGAAACTAACTATGGCTACACCTTC.